One TCR beta chain is described in this entry. Per the original data handling: Reference gene primer amplification gave estimated nucleated cell counts. Sequenced by immunoSEQ multiplex PCR; TCRdb stores in-frame clones only, minus some. V and J calls and clone size are copied from that table; D and trimming were computed from the DNA. The sample shows 250,000 to 300,000 clones, 88% of them seen only once. The data are from a study of blood T cell repertoires in COVID-19. Study-level information: Acute and convalescent COVID-19 specimens originated in the United States, Italy and Spain. The cDNA or gDNA used as material had been derived from T cells, B-cell-depleted T cells, or PBMCs.

Trimming left V 2 bases short and J 4 bases short, with 12 bases between. The CDR3 is 14 residues long. Germline CDR1 reads GTSNPN; CDR2 reads SVGIG (reference sequence). One Seattle source followed patients from active infection through their disease course. This sequence joins TRBV30 and TRBJ1-5, with TRBD1 as a possible D gene (5 bases). Sequencing was carried out using peripheral blood. The clonotype was recovered from a woman in her 30s with COVID-19, enrolled during active disease. The CDR3 loop is CAWSRGTINQPQHF. Here the CDR3 DNA reads TGTGCCTGGAGTAGGGGAACAATTAATCAGCCCCAGCATTTT.